The clone carrying this TCR beta chain was observed once. Data came from immunoSEQ multiplex PCR; TCRdb stores just in-frame clones and leaves some out. This sample has roughly 250,000 clones, with just under 85% found just once. This sample was taken from a study of blood T cell repertoires in COVID-19. Germline V CDR1 and CDR2: LNHDA, SQIVND (reference sequence). Unmatched junction bases numbered 8, after V lost 3 bases and J lost 8 bases. This CDR3 contains 14 residues. The source material was peripheral blood. The origin of this receptor is a woman of 80 years or more with acute or convalescent COVID-19. J is TRBJ2-7 and V is TRBV19; 9 nucleotides align to TRBD1. The chain's CDR3 is CASSIMGQGVQQYF. Written as DNA, the CDR3 is TGTGCCAGTAGTATCATGGGACAGGGAGTGCAGCAGTACTTC.